Below, 10 T cell receptor beta chains from the same sample are listed, as sequenced in a study of blood T cell repertoires in COVID-19. Clones were read by immunoSEQ multiplex PCR, and TCRdb kept only the in-frame ones, dropping some. The sample yields some 200,000 clones, 85% to 95% seen once. Sequenced material: peripheral blood. The receptor set was obtained from a man between 25 and 39 years old with COVID-19, enrolled during active disease.

V gene TRBV18 combines with J gene TRBJ1-1; 10 bases map to TRBD1. Germline V gives CDR1 KGHSH, CDR2 LQKENI. This CDR3 has 15 residues. V shed 8 bases and J 6 bases; nucleotides not matched to a gene: 12. The CDR3 DNA sequence: TGTGCCAGCACTCAAACTTCGGACAGGGGGGCTGAAGCTTTCTTT. Its protein product is CASTQTSDRGAEAFF. The full variable domain, in which reference TRBV18 and TRBJ1-1 provide the parts outside the CDR3, is NAGVMQNPRHLVRRRGQEARLRCSPMKGHSHVYWYRQLPEEGLKFMVYLQKENIIDESGMPKERFSAEFPKEGPSILRIQQVVRGDSAAYFCASTQTSDRGAEAFFGQGTRLTVV.

The chain couples TRBV5-6 to TRBJ1-2; no firm D call. Trimming took 0 bases from V and 7 from J, leaving 16 bases between them. Looked up from germline, CDR1 is SGHDT and CDR2 is YYEEEE. This CDR3 comprises 15 residues. The CDR3 spells CASSLDQAPVGGYTF. The CDR3 DNA follows: TGTGCCAGCAGCTTGGATCAGGCCCCCGTCGGTGGCTACACCTTC.

The V call is TRBV6-5, the J call TRBJ1-2; 9 positions match TRBD1. With 6 bases clipped from V and 4 bases from J, the junction kept 9 bases outside the gene matches. The germline gives CDR1 MNHEY, CDR2 SVGAGI. The CDR3 length is 15 residues. CDR3 in amino acids: CASSNGQGRVYGYTF. The CDR3 bases are TGTGCCAGCAGCAACGGACAGGGGCGAGTCTATGGCTACACCTTC.

J is TRBJ2-2 and V is TRBV5-1; D not resolved. V lost 0 bases, J lost 0 bases, and 9 bases lay in between. Germline loops: CDR1 SGHRS, CDR2 YFSETQ. The CDR3 length is 16 residues. The CDR3 spells CASSLDPATNTGELFF. The CDR3 region has the DNA TGCGCCAGCAGCTTGGACCCAGCGACGAACACCGGGGAGCTGTTTTTT.

The chain joins TRBV18 to TRBJ1-5; no reliable D call. CDR1 is KGHSH, CDR2 LQKENI, per germline. V was clipped by 2 bases and J by 0 bases, with 14 bases between them. The CDR3 loop spans 17 amino acids. This CDR3 is CASSPERGADSNQPQHF. DNA of the CDR3: TGTGCCAGCTCACCAGAGCGAGGAGCCGATAGCAATCAGCCCCAGCATTTT.

This clone was observed a single time. CDR3 loop: CASSPTGDPGIGELFF. CDR3 nucleotide sequence: TGTGCCAGCAGCCCAACAGGGGATCCAGGAATCGGGGAGCTGTTTTTT. The chain joins TRBV7-6 to TRBJ2-2, with 7 nucleotides matching TRBD1. CDR1 SGHVS and CDR2 FNYEAQ come from the germline V gene. V shed 5 bases, J shed 7 bases, and the junction held 13 bases outside the gene matches. The CDR3 loop spans 16 amino acids.

The genes are TRBV3-1 (or the pseudogene TRBV3-2) and TRBJ1-1; 8 nucleotides align to TRBD1. Germline CDR1 reads LGHDT; CDR2 reads YNNKEL (reference sequence). This CDR3 spans 14 amino acids. The ends lost 4 bases at V and 1 base at J; junction bases unmatched: 2. CDR3 sequence: CASSRQGWNTEAFF. The CDR3 DNA reads as TGTGCCAGCAGCCGACAGGGGTGGAACACTGAAGCTTTCTTT.

This clone was observed once. The chain joins TRBV2 to TRBJ2-1, with 8 positions matching TRBD2. Germline assignment: CDR1 SNHLY and CDR2 FYNNEI. The CDR3 has 17 residues. Trimming took 7 bases from V and 4 from J; bases not matched to a gene: 15. This CDR3 is CASNLVERGPIYNEQFF. The CDR3 nucleotides read TGTGCCAGCAATTTAGTGGAGCGGGGGCCAATTTACAATGAGCAGTTCTTC.

V gene TRBV15 combines with J gene TRBJ1-6; D remains ambiguous. Trimming left V 8 bases short and J 0 bases short, with 8 bases between. The CDR3 sequence is 14 residues long. Germline V gene data show CDR1 as LNHNV and CDR2 as YYDKDF (reference sequence). The CDR3 region is CATASSSYNSPLHF. As DNA, the CDR3 is TGTGCCACCGCCTCGAGCTCCTATAATTCACCCCTCCACTTT.

The CDR3 DNA reads TGTGCCAGCAGCCAAGCGGGGACAGGGGACACTGAAGCTTTCTTT. Encoded protein: CASSQAGTGDTEAFF. The V and J genes are TRBV3-1 (or the pseudogene TRBV3-2) and TRBJ1-1; 10 bases agree with TRBD1. The CDR3 runs 15 residues. V was clipped by 1 base and J by 3 bases; unmatched bases: 2. Germline values: CDR1 LGHDT, CDR2 YNNKEL (reference sequence).